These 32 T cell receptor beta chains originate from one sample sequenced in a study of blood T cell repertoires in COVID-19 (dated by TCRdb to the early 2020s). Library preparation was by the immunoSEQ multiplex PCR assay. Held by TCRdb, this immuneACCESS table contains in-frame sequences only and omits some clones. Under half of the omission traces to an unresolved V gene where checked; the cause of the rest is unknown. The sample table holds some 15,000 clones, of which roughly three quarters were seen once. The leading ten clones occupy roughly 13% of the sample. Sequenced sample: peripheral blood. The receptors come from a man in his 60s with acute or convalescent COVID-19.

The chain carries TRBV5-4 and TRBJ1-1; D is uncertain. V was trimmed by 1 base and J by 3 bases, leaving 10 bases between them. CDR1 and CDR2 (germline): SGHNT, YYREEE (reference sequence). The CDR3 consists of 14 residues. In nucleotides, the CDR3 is TGTGCCAGCAGCTTGACGGGGTGGGACACTGAAGCTTTCTTT. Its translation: CASSLTGWDTEAFF.

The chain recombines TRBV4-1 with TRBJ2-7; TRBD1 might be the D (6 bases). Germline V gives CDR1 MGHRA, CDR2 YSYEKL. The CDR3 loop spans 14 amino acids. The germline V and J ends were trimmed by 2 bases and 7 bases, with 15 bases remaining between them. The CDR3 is CASSQTRSGTEQYF. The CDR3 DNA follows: TGCGCCAGCAGCCAAACGAGAAGTGGGACAGAGCAGTACTTC.

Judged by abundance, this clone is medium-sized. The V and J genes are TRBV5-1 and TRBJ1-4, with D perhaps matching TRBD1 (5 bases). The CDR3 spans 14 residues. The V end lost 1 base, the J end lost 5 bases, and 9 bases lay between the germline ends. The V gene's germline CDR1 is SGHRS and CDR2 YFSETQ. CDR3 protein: CASSLNGGNEKLFF. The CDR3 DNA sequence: TGCGCCAGCAGCTTGAATGGGGGGAATGAAAAACTGTTTTTT.

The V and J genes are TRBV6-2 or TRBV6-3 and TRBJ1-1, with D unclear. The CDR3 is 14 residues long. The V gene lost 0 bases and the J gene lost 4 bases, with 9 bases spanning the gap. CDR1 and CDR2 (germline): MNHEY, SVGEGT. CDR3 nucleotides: TGTGCCAGCAGTTACTCCGACGGGTTCACTGAAGCTTTCTTT. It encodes CASSYSDGFTEAFF.

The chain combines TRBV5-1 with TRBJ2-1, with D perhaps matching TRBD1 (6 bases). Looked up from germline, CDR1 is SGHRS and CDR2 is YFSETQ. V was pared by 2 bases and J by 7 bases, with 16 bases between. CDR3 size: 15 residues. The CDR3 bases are TGCGCCAGCAGCTTAAAACCGGACAGTAGTAATGAGCAGTTCTTC. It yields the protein CASSLKPDSSNEQFF.

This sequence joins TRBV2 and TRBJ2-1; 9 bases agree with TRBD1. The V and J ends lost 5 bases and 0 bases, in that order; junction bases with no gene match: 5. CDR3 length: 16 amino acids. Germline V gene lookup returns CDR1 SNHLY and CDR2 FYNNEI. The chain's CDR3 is CASSLGTGSSYNEQFF. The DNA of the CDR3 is TGTGCCAGCAGTTTAGGGACAGGGAGCTCCTACAATGAGCAGTTCTTC.

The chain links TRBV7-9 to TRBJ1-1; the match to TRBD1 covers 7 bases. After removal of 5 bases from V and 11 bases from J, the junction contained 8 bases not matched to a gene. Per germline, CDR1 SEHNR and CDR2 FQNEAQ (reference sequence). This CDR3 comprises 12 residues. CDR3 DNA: TGTGCCAGCAGCGGAAACAGGGGTTGGGCTTTCTTT. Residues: CASSGNRGWAFF.

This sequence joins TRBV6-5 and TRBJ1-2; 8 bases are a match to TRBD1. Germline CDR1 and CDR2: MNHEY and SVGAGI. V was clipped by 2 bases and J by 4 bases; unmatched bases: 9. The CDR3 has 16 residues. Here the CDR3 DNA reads TGTGCCAGCAGTTACGGGCGCACAGGGGGGGGCTATGGCTACACCTTC. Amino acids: CASSYGRTGGGYGYTF.

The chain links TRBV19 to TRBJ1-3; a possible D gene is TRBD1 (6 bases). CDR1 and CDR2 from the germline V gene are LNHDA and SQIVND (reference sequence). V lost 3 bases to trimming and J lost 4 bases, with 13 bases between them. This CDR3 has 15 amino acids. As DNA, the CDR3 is TGTGCCAGTAGTATGGCAGGGGCCTCAGGAAACACCATATATTTT. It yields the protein CASSMAGASGNTIYF.

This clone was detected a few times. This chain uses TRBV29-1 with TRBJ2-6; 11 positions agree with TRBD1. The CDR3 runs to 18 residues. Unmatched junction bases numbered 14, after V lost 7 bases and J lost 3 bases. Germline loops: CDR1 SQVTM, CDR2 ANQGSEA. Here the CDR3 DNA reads TGCAGCGCCGCGTCCCGGGACAGGGGGACGAGTGGGGCCAACGTCCTGACTTTC. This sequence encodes CSAASRDRGTSGANVLTF. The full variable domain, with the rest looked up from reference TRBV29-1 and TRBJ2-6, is SAVISQKPSRDICQRGTSLTIQCQVDSQVTMMFWYRQQPGQSLTLIATANQGSEATYESGFVIDKFPISRPNLTFSTLTVSNMSPEDSSIYLCSAASRDRGTSGANVLTFGAGSRLTVL.

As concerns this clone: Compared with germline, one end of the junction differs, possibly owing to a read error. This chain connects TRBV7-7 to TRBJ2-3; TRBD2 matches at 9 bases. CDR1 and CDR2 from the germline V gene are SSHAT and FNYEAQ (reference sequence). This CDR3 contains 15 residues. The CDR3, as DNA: TGTGCTAGCAGCCCGGGACTAGCCAGCACAGATACGCAGTATTTT. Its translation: CASSPGLASTDTQYF.

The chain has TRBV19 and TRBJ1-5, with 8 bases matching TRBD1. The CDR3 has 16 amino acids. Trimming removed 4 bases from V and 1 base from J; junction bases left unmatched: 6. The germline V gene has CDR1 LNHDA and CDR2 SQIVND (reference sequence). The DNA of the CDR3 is TGTGCCAGTAGTACTGACAGGGGAAGAAGCAATCAGCCCCAGCATTTT. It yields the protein CASSTDRGRSNQPQHF.

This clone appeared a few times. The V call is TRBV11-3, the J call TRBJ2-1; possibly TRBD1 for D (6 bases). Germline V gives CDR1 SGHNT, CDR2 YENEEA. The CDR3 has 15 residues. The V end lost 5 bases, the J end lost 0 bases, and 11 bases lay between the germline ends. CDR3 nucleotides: TGTGCCAGCAGCCGTACAGGGAGCTCCTACAATGAGCAGTTCTTC. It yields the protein CASSRTGSSYNEQFF.

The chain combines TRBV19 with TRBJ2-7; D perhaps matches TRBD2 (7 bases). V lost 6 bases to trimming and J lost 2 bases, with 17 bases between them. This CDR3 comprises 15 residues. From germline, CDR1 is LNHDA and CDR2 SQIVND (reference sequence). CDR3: CASRSLRGGTYEQYF. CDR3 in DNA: TGTGCCAGTAGAAGTCTGAGGGGGGGTACCTACGAGCAGTACTTC.

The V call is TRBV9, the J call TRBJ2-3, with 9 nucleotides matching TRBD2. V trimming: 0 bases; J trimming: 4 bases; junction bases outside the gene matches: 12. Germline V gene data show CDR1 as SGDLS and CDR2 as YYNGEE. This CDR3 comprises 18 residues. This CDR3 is CASSVAAGGAGFADTQYF. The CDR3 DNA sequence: TGTGCCAGCAGCGTAGCAGCGGGGGGTGCCGGGTTTGCAGATACGCAGTATTTT.

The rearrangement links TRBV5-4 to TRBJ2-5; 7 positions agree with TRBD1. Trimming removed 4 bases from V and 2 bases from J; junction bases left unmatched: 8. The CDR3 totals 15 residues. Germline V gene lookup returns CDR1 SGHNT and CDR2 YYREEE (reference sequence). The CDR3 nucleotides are TGTGCCAGCAGCCTACCGGGACAGCGACAAGAGACCCAGTACTTC. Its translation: CASSLPGQRQETQYF.

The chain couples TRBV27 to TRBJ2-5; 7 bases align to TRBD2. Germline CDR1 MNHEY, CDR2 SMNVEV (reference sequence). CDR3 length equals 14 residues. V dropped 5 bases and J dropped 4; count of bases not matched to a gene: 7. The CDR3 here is CASSAGVLRETQYF. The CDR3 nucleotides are TGTGCCAGCAGTGCGGGAGTATTGAGAGAGACCCAGTACTTC.

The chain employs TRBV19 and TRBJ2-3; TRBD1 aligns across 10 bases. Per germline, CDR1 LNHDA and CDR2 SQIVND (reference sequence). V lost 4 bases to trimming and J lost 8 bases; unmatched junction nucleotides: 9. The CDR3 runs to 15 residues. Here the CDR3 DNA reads TGTGCCAGTAGTACGACCGACAGGGGGCTGAGTACGCAGTATTTT. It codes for CASSTTDRGLSTQYF.

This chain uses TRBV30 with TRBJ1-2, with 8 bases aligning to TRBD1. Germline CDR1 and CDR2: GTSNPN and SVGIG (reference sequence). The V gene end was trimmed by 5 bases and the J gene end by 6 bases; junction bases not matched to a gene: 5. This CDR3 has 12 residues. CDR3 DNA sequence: TGTGCCTGGGACCGGGACAGGCATGGCTACACCTTC. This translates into CAWDRDRHGYTF.

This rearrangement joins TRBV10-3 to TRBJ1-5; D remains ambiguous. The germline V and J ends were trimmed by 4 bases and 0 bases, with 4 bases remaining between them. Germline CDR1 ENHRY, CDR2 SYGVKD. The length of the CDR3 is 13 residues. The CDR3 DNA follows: TGTGCCATCAGTGGCGGTAGCAATCAGCCCCAGCATTTT. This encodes CAISGGSNQPQHF.

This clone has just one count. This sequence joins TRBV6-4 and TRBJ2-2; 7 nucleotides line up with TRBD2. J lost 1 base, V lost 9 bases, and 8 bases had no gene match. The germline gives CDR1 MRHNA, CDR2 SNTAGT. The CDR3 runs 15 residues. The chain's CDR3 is CARGLGGMNTGELFF. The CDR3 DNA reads TGTGCCAGAGGCCTGGGGGGGATGAACACCGGGGAGCTGTTTTTT.

The CDR3 sequence: CASRGGGGYSNQPQHF. The CDR3 DNA sequence: TGTGCCAGCAGGGGGGGAGGGGGTTATAGCAATCAGCCCCAGCATTTT. This rearrangement joins TRBV2 to TRBJ1-5; perhaps TRBD1 as D (6 bases). V was shortened by 6 bases and J by 0 bases, with 15 bases between the two germline ends. The CDR3 extends over 16 amino acids. The germline V gene has CDR1 SNHLY and CDR2 FYNNEI.

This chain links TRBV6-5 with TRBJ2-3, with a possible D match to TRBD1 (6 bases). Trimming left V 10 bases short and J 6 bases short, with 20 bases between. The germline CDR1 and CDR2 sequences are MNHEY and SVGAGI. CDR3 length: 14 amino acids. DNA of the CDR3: TGTGCCACCAAGGGCCAGGGGCAATTCGATACGCAGTATTTT. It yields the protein CATKGQGQFDTQYF.

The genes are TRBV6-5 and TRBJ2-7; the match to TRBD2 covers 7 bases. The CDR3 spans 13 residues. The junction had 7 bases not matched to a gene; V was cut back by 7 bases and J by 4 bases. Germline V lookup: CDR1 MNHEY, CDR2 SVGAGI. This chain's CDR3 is CASNLGLSYEQYF. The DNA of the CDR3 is TGTGCCAGCAACTTGGGACTATCTTACGAGCAGTACTTC.

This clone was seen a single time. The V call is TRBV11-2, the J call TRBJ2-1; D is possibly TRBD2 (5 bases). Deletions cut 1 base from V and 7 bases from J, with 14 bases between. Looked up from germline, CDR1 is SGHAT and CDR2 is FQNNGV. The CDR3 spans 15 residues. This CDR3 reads CASSLGEGSLNEQFF. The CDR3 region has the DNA TGTGCCAGCAGCTTAGGGGAAGGGAGCCTAAATGAGCAGTTCTTC.

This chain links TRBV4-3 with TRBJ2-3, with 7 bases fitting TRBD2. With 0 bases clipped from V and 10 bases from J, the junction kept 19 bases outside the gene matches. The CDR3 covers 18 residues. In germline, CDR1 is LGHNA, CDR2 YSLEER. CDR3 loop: CASSQDWPPPSGLHPQYF. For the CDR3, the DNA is TGCGCCAGCAGCCAAGATTGGCCCCCGCCTAGCGGATTACACCCGCAGTATTTT.

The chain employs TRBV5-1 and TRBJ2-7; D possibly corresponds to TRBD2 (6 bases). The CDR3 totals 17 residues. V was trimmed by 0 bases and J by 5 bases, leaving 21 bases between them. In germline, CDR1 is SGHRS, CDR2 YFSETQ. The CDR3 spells CASSLELVGQGGNEQYF. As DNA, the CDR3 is TGCGCCAGCAGCTTGGAATTAGTTGGGCAGGGAGGTAACGAGCAGTACTTC.

CDR3 loop: CASSLARGGVQETQYF. The CDR3 DNA is TGTGCCAGCAGCTTAGCGCGAGGAGGGGTGCAAGAGACCCAGTACTTC. V usage is TRBV7-2 and J usage is TRBJ2-5; possibly TRBD2 for D (6 bases). The V gene lost 0 bases and the J gene lost 2 bases, with 13 bases spanning the gap. Germline lookup yields CDR1 SGHTA and CDR2 FQGNSA. The CDR3 has 16 residues.

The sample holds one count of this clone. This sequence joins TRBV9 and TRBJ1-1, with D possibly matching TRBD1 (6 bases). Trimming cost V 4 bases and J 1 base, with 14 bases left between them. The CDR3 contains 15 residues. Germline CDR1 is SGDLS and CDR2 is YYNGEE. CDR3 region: CASSSRGRGNTEAFF. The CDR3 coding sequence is TGTGCCAGCAGCAGCAGGGGCCGGGGGAACACTGAAGCTTTCTTT.

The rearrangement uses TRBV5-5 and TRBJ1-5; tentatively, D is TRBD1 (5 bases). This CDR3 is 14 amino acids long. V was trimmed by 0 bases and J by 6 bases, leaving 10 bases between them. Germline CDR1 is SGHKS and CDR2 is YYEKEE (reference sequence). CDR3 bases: TGTGCCAGCAGCTTGGGACAGAGGAGTCAGCCCCAGCATTTT. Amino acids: CASSLGQRSQPQHF.

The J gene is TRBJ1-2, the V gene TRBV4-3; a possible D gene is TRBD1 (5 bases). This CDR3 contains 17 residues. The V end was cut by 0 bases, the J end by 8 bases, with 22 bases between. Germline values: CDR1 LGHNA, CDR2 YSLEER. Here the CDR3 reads CASSQDVRTRYESGYTF. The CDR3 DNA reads TGCGCCAGCAGCCAAGATGTGCGGACACGTTATGAGTCGGGCTACACCTTC.

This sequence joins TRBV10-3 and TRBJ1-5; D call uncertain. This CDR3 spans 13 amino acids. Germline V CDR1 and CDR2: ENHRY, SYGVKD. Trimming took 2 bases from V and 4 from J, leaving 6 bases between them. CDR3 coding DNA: TGTGCCATCAGTGAGGCAGTTAATCAGCCCCAGCATTTT. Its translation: CAISEAVNQPQHF.